The following is a TCR beta chain sequence with its context. Its antigen is unknown. From germline, CDR1 is MNHNS and CDR2 SASEGT. The CDR3 length is 14 residues. V was pared by 2 bases and J by 6 bases, with 3 bases of the junction left unmatched. The source of the sample is a study of shared clonotypes between healthy human individuals. Regarding the study as a whole: On the whole, naive subsets had larger estimated richness than memory subsets had.

Sorted-subset replicate PCRs used approximately 200 ng of genomic DNA. This amount corresponded to 33,000 or so T cell genomes. Profiled with immunoSEQ multiplex PCR; TCRdb holds only in-frame clones, not every one. The data hold fewer than 350,000 clones, with roughly 84% observed a single time. The sample taken for sequencing was memory CD8+ T cells sorted from blood. Sample subset: CD45RO+ cells pooled with CCR7-negative TemRA cells. This receptor was identified in a man aged 18 to 30 in good health. The chain carries TRBV6-1 and TRBJ2-2; 7 bases line up with TRBD2. The DNA of the CDR3 is TGTGCCAGCAGTGAAAGACTAGCCCCCGGGGAGCTGTTTTTT. This sequence encodes CASSERLAPGELFF.